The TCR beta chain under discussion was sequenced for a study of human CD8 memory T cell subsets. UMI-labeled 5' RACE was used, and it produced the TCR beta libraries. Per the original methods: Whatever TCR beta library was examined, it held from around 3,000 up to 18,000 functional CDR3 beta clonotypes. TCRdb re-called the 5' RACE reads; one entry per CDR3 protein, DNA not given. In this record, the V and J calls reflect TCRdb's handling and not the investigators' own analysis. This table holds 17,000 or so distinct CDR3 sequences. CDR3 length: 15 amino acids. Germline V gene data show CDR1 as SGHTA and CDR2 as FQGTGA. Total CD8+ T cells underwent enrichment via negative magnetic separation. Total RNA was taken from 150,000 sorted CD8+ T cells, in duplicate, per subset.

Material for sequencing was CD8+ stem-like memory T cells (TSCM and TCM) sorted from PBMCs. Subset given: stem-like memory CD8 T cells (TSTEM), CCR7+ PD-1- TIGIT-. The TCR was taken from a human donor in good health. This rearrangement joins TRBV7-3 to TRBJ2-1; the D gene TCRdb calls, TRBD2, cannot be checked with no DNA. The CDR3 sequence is CASSPTGLLIDEQFF.